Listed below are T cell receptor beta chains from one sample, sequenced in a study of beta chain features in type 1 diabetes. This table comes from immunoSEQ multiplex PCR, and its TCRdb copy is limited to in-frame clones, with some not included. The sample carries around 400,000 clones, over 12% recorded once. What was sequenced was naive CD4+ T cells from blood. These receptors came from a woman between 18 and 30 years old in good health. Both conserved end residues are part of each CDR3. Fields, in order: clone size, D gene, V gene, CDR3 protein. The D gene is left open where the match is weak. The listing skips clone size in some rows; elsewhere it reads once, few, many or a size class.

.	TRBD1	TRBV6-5	CASSPQDRGYEQYF
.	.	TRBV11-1	CASSLVPNQPQHF
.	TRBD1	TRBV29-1	CSVETGGPYNEQFF
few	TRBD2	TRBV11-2	CASSFRTSGRGVGELFF
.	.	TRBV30	CAWSNTDTQYF
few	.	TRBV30	CAWSVTWSAFF
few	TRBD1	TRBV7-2	CASSLVGTGGAGSGYTF
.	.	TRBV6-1	CASSGATGLSNQPQHF
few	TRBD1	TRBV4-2	CASSQVGQAPDEKLFF
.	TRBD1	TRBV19	CASSVPGTGHQPQHF
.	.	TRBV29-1	CSVETRSNNEQFF
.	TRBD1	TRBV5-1	CASSPRQGPVGETQYF
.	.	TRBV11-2	CASSSSRGSEQFF
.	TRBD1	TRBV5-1	CASSLEGTGNGEQYF
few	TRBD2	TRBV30	CAWSVPSGRGSSYNEQFF
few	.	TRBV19	CASKENNTRWLFF
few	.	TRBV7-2	CASSKGWLENTIYF
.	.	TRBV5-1	CASSLLSGPYNEQFF
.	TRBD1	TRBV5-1	CASSLRDRVSGEQFF
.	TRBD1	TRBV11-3	CASSLGLGQQETQYF
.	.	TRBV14	CASSQREWYQETQYF
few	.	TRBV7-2	CASSPEATAGVTGGYTF
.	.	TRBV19	CASSHSRVDEQYF
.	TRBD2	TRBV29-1	CSVREGYTQYF
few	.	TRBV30	CAWSEVRGQPQHF
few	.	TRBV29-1	CSVDERVSTDTQYF
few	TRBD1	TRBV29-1	CSVEILLGTVSYEQYF
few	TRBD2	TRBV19	CASSMPAGDNEQFF
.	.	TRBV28	CASNGGAKNIQYF
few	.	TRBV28	CASSFWGRDYGYTF
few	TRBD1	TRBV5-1	CASSSQGGGQPQHF